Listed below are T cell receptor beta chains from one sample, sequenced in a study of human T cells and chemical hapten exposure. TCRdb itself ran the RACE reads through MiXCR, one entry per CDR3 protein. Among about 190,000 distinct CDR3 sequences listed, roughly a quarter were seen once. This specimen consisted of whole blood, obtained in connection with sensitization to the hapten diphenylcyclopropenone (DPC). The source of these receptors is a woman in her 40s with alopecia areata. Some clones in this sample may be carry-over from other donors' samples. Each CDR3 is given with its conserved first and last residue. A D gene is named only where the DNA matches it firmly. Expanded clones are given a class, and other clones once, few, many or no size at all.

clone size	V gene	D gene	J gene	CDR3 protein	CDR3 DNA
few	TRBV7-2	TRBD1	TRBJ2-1	CASAPAPGQGYNEQFF	TGTGCCAGCGCCCCGGCGCCGGGACAGGGGTACAATGAGCAGTTCTTC
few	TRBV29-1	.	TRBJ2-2	CSVEGPGELFF	TGCAGCGTTGAAGGGCCCGGGGAGCTGTTTTTT
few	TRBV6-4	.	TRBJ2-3	CASSDRALPSTDTQYF	TGTGCCAGCAGTGACCGGGCCCTTCCTAGCACAGATACGCAGTATTTT
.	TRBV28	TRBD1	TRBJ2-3	CASAQPDRGLGADTQYF	TGTGCCAGTGCACAGCCGGACAGGGGGCTTGGGGCAGATACGCAGTATTTT
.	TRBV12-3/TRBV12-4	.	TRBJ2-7	CASSLGKGGEQYF	TGTGCCAGCAGTTTAGGGAAAGGGGGCGAGCAGTACTTC
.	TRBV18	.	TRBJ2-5	CASSPPVQETQYF	TGTGCCAGCTCACCTCCAGTCCAGGAGACCCAGTACTTC
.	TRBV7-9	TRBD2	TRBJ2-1	CASSSGLAGGEQFF	TGTGCCAGCAGCTCGGGACTAGCGGGAGGTGAGCAGTTCTTC
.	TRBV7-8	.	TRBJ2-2	CASSLEYYTGELFF	TGTGCCAGCAGCTTAGAGTACTACACCGGGGAGCTGTTTTTT
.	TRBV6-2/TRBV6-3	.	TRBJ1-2	CASSRPSDSTPGYTF	TGTGCCAGCAGCCGCCCCAGCGACAGCACCCCTGGCTACACCTTC
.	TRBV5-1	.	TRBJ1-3	CASSLSGGSGNTIYF	TGCGCCAGCAGCTTGTCGGGGGGCTCTGGAAACACCATATATTTT
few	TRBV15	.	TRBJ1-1	CATSRDTPGSVNTEAFF	TGTGCCACCAGCAGAGATACCCCCGGATCAGTGAACACTGAAGCTTTCTTT
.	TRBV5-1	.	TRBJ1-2	CASSVGPAEANYGYTF	TGCGCCAGCAGCGTAGGTCCGGCGGAGGCTAACTATGGCTACACCTTC
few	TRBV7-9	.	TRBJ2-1	CASSTGTGEQFF	TGTGCCAGCAGCACGGGGACGGGCGAGCAGTTCTTC
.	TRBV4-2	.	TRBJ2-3	CASSQAQGYTDTQYF	TGTGCCAGCAGCCAAGCGCAGGGGTACACAGATACGCAGTATTTT
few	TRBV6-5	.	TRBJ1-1	CASQTRVDTEAFF	TGTGCCAGCCAAACCAGGGTCGACACTGAAGCTTTCTTT
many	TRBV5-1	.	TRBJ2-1	CASSSGEQMHEQFF	TGCGCCAGCAGCTCAGGGGAGCAAATGCATGAGCAGTTCTTC